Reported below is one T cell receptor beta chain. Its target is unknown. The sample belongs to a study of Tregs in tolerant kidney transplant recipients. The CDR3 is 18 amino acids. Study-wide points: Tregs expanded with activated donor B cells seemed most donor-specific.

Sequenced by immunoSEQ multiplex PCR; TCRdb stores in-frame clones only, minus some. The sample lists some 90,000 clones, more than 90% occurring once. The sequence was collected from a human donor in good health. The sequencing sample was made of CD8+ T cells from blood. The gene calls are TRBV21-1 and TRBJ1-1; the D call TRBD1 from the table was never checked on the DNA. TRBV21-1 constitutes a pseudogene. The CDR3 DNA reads TGTGCCAGCAGCAACAAGGGGAAAGTGGGGACACCTAACACTGAAGCTTTCTTT. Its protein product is CASSNKGKVGTPNTEAFF.